This T cell receptor (beta chain) was recovered during a study of human T cells and chemical hapten exposure. Study-level background: It was small differences in pooled library volume that mainly caused per-sample TCR yields to vary. Whole-study findings and limits: Once DPC sensitization occurred, TCRs above 1 in 1000 frequency showed no change.

The authors extracted total RNA from unfractionated whole blood. The CDR3 spans 11 residues. V was trimmed by 7 bases and J by 6 bases, leaving 7 bases between them. CDR1 is LGHNT, CDR2 FRNRAP, per germline. The study used a library that attached unique molecular identifiers to individual cDNA molecules. In the original workflow: Samples had a median of around 100,000 TCRs, ranging roughly 23,224 to 750,000. TCRdb re-called the reads through MiXCR, storing one row per CDR3 protein. TCRdb, rather than the study authors, made the V and J calls. The top ten hold more than 1.3% of the sample, which has about 120,000 distinct CDR3 sequences, over 7% seen once. This clonotype has more than one count but fewer than ten. The antigen is not known.

This TCR came from a human donor in good health. Some clones in this sample may be carry-over from other donors' samples. The sequenced sample consisted of whole blood. The chain employs TRBV12-5 and TRBJ1-5; unclear D gene. In DNA form, the CDR3 reads TGTGCTAGTGCCGGCGGTCAGCCCCAGCATTTT. Its translation is CASAGGQPQHF.